These 25 T cell receptor beta chains originate from one sample sequenced in a study of T cells in women clearing cervical HPV infection. TCRdb's table, derived via immunoSEQ multiplex PCR, lists solely in-frame clones and lacks some. Its table records some 16,000 clones. Sample: blood buffy coat. The origin of the receptors is a woman between 18 and 75 years old with a cervical HPV16 infection that either progressed to CIN3+ or cleared (not recorded which).

In regard to this clone: With the read ending 3 residues before the CDR3 end, the germline J gene is used to fill in that end. This chain connects TRBV7-9 to TRBJ2-7, with 15 positions matching TRBD2. The germline gives CDR1 SEHNR, CDR2 FQNEAQ (reference sequence). V was pared by 3 bases and J by 6 bases, with 0 bases of the junction left unmatched. This CDR3 is 14 amino acids long. This CDR3 is CASSLGLAGGEQYF. CDR3 DNA (partial): TGTGCCAGCAGCTTGGGACTAGCGGGAGGCGAG. Drawing the rest from reference TRBV7-9 and TRBJ2-7, the complete variable domain is DTGVSQNPRHKITKRGQNVTFRCDPISEHNRLYWYRQTLGQGPEFLTYFQNEAQLEKSRLLSDRFSAERPKGSFSTLEIQRTEQGDSAMYLCASSLGLAGGEQYFGPGTRLTVT.

On this clone itself: The CDR3 end lies 3 residues beyond the end of the read and is filled in from the germline J gene. The chain uses TRBV30 and TRBJ1-1; weak D call: TRBD1 (5 bases). From germline, CDR1 is GTSNPN and CDR2 SVGIG (reference sequence). This CDR3 spans 15 amino acids. V was trimmed by 4 bases and J by 1 base, leaving 16 bases between them. The CDR3 DNA, read in part, is TGTGCCTGGACCCCGAGAAAGAGGGGGAACACTGAA. Encoded protein: CAWTPRKRGNTE. The CDR3 in its entirety is CAWTPRKRGNTEAFF.

Regarding this clone: This specimen includes other DNA sequences encoding the same CDR3. The CDR3 here is CASRRTGGHYGYTF. The DNA read from the CDR3 is TGTGCCAGCAGAAGGACAGGGGGCCATTATGGC. The gene calls are TRBV5-4 and TRBJ1-2; 11 bases match TRBD1. Sequencing ends 3 residues short of the CDR3 end; the germline J gene provides the rest. Losses at the gene ends were 5 bases for V and 5 bases for J; bases not matched to a gene: 5. Germline loops: CDR1 SGHNT, CDR2 YYREEE (reference sequence). This CDR3 is built from 14 residues.

This clone is medium-sized by frequency. The read terminates 3 residues ahead of where the CDR3 ends, so the germline J gene completes it. The V call is TRBV20-1, the J call TRBJ2-3; D ambiguous. The CDR3 covers 12 residues. Germline lookup yields CDR1 DFQATT and CDR2 SNEGSKA (reference sequence). The germline V and J ends were trimmed by 3 bases and 2 bases, with 6 bases remaining between them. The CDR3 protein is CSARTYTDTQYF. The CDR3 bases that were read are TGCAGTGCTAGGACTTACACAGATACG.

The CDR3 spells CASSIKASTGELFF. CDR3 bases read: TGTGCCAGTAGTATCAAAGCGAGCACCGGGGAG. The chain joins TRBV19 to TRBJ2-2, with no clear D. The CDR3 is cut off 3 residues early in the read; its end comes from the germline J gene. In germline, CDR1 is LNHDA, CDR2 SQIVND (reference sequence). The CDR3 contains 14 residues. V dropped 3 bases and J dropped 4 bases, with 9 bases sitting between them.

Notes on this clone: The read ends 3 residues shy of where the CDR3 ends; the end is completed using the germline J gene. The J gene is TRBJ2-7, the V gene TRBV19, with TRBD1 matching over 9 bases. The CDR3 totals 13 residues. Germline CDR1 LNHDA, CDR2 SQIVND (reference sequence). V lost 7 bases, J lost 5 bases, and 6 bases stayed unmatched. Incomplete CDR3 DNA: TGTGCCAGTATAGGACAGGGGAGGAACGAG. Translation gives CASIGQGRNE. The full CDR3 protein reads CASIGQGRNEQYF.

A word on this clone: The DNA ends 3 residues before the CDR3 does, and the rest of the CDR3 is filled in from the germline J gene. The chain employs TRBV4-1 and TRBJ2-3; 13 bases align to TRBD2. Germline values: CDR1 MGHRA, CDR2 YSYEKL. The CDR3 runs to 18 residues. V dropped 1 base and J dropped 7; count of bases not matched to a gene: 11. This chain's CDR3 is CASSQVDLGLAGANTQYF. The sequenced part of the CDR3 DNA is TGCGCCAGCAGCCAAGTCGATCTTGGACTAGCGGGAGCAAATACG.

With regard to this clone: The CDR3 end falls 3 residues outside the read, so it is completed with the germline J gene. This chain joins TRBV5-1 and TRBJ1-1; the D gene is possibly TRBD1 (6 bases). Per germline, CDR1 SGHRS and CDR2 YFSETQ. Trimming took off 3 bases at V and 0 bases at J, with 12 bases between the two ends. The CDR3 has 15 amino acids. Incomplete CDR3 DNA: TGCGCCAGCAGCTCTCCGACAGGAATGAACACTGAA. It is translated as CASSSPTGMNTE. The complete CDR3 reads CASSSPTGMNTEAFF.

A word on this clone: The CDR3 extends 3 residues past the end of the read, so its final part is completed from the germline J gene. The V call is TRBV7-8, the J call TRBJ1-5; D not resolved. Germline lookup yields CDR1 SGHVS and CDR2 FQNEAQ. V lost 1 base, J lost 0 bases, and 4 bases lay in between. The CDR3 totals 14 residues. The CDR3 reads CASSLVHSNQPQHF. Incomplete CDR3 DNA: TGTGCCAGCAGCTTAGTTCATAGCAATCAGCCC. The full variable domain, with the rest looked up from reference TRBV7-8 and TRBJ1-5, is GAGVSQSPRYKVAKRGQDVALRCDPISGHVSLFWYQQALGQGPEFLTYFQNEAQLDKSGLPSDRFFAERPEGSVSTLKIQRTQQEDSAVYLCASSLVHSNQPQHFGDGTRLSIL.

Of note for this clone: The sequence runs out 3 residues before the end of the CDR3; the remainder is reconstructed from the germline J gene. V is TRBV2 and J is TRBJ1-3; a weak D match, TRBD1 (5 bases). In germline, CDR1 is SNHLY, CDR2 FYNNEI. The CDR3 covers 17 residues. V lost 2 bases to trimming and J lost 2 bases, with 16 bases between them. The CDR3 spells CASSEKGLVRAGNTIYF. CDR3 DNA (partial): TGTGCCAGCAGTGAAAAGGGATTGGTCAGGGCTGGAAACACC.

As for this clone: Mismatch with germline at one junction end may stem from a read error. The CDR3 end lies 3 residues beyond the end of the read and is filled in from the germline J gene. V and J are TRBV5-1 and TRBJ2-3; 13 bases are a match to TRBD2. The CDR3 loop spans 16 amino acids. Germline loops: CDR1 SGHRS, CDR2 YFSETQ. The CDR3 reads CASSFGLAGDTNTQYF. The part of the CDR3 DNA that was read is TGCGCCAGCAGCTTCGGACTAGCGGGAGACACAAATACG.

A note on this clone: Read coverage stops 3 residues before the CDR3 terminus; the germline J gene supplies the remainder. The V call is TRBV5-1, the J call TRBJ2-7; 7 bases agree with TRBD1. The germline V gene has CDR1 SGHRS and CDR2 YFSETQ. The CDR3 is 14 residues long. V gave up 4 bases and J gave up 3 bases; unmatched junction bases: 7. Incomplete CDR3 DNA: TGCGCCAGCAGCCTCCGGGACAGACACTACGAG. It encodes CASSLRDRHYE. The CDR3, in full, reads CASSLRDRHYEQYF.

In regard to this clone: The read ends 3 residues early relative to the CDR3; the germline J gene fills the gap. This sequence joins TRBV14 and TRBJ2-3, with D unresolved. The germline gives CDR1 SGHDN, CDR2 FVKESK. The CDR3 contains 13 residues. V gave up 4 bases and J gave up 7 bases, with 12 bases separating them. The CDR3 DNA, read in part, is TGTGCCAGCAGCCGCGAGCCCCCGAATACG. This translates into CASSREPPNT. The whole CDR3 sequence reads CASSREPPNTQYF.

Regarding this clone: The read halts 3 residues ahead of the CDR3 end, with the missing end drawn from the germline J gene. The V gene is TRBV12-5, the J gene TRBJ1-5, with TRBD1 matching 7 bases. The CDR3 consists of 17 residues. With V trimmed by 0 bases and J by 2 bases, 7 bases remained unmatched. Looked up from germline, CDR1 is LGHNT and CDR2 is FRNRAP. The sequenced CDR3 bases are TGTGCTAGTGGTTTGGTATTGGGGGACAGTCGCAATCAGCCC. Amino acids: CASGLVLGDSRNQP. The whole CDR3 protein is CASGLVLGDSRNQPQHF.

Worth noting for this clone: The observed sequence ends 3 residues before the CDR3 terminus, with the missing tail filled in from the germline J gene. The J gene is TRBJ2-3, the V gene TRBV2; D is ambiguous. CDR1 SNHLY and CDR2 FYNNEI come from the germline V gene. Trimming removed 6 bases from V and 2 bases from J, with 12 bases in between. The CDR3 contains 14 residues. CDR3 bases read: TGTGCCAGCAGGCAAGAGATAGACACAGATACG. It translates to CASRQEIDTDT. The CDR3 reads in full as CASRQEIDTDTQYF.

Note on this clone: The read finishes 3 residues shy of the CDR3 end, and the germline J gene is used to complete it. This chain links TRBV20-1 with TRBJ2-7; TRBD1 matches 7 bases. The germline CDR1 and CDR2 sequences are DFQATT and SNEGSKA (reference sequence). The CDR3 sequence is 14 residues long. V lost 1 base and J lost 0; bases outside the gene matches: 3. The CDR3 is CSARATGSSYEQYF. Partial CDR3 DNA: TGCAGTGCTAGAGCGACAGGGAGCTCCTACGAG.

A word on this clone: The CDR3 is cut off 3 residues early in the read; its end comes from the germline J gene. This chain connects TRBV7-3 to TRBJ1-1; D may be TRBD1 (5 bases). Germline V gene sequence: CDR1 SGHTA, CDR2 FQGTGA. Trimming removed 1 base from V and 1 base from J, with 13 bases in between. This CDR3 region has 16 residues. CDR3 protein: CASSLMGGRGNTEAFF. The CDR3 DNA, read in part, is TGTGCCAGCAGCTTAATGGGGGGTCGGGGGAACACTGAA. The whole variable domain, remainder taken from reference TRBV7-3 and TRBJ1-1, is GAGVSQTPSNKVTEKGKYVELRCDPISGHTALYWYRQSLGQGPEFLIYFQGTGAADDSGLPNDRFFAVRPEGSVSTLKIQRTERGDSAVYLCASSLMGGRGNTEAFFGQGTRLTVV.

Notes on this clone: The read ends 3 residues before the CDR3 terminus; that terminus is restored from the germline J gene. The rearrangement links TRBV29-1 to TRBJ1-2, with 7 bases lining up with TRBD1. With V trimmed by 4 bases and J by 2 bases, 13 bases remained unmatched. Looked up from germline, CDR1 is SQVTM and CDR2 is ANQGSEA. The CDR3 length is 16 residues. This CDR3 reads CSVAGLWTGANYGYTF. CDR3 DNA, as far as it was read: TGCAGCGTTGCTGGTCTCTGGACAGGTGCGAACTATGGC.

Note on this clone: The read halts 3 residues ahead of the CDR3 end, with the missing end drawn from the germline J gene. The rearrangement uses TRBV15 and TRBJ2-2; the D is unclear. Germline V lookup: CDR1 LNHNV, CDR2 YYDKDF (reference sequence). Trimming removed 0 bases from V and 4 bases from J, with 6 bases in between. This CDR3 is 14 amino acids long. The sequenced CDR3 bases are TGTGCCACCAGCAGAGATCAAGCCACCGGGGAG. It is translated as CATSRDQATGE. The full CDR3 reads CATSRDQATGELFF.

To note about this clone: The CDR3 extends 3 residues past the end of the read, so its final part is completed from the germline J gene. The chain employs TRBV19 and TRBJ1-1, with D tentatively TRBD1 (5 bases). CDR1 is LNHDA and CDR2 is SQIVND in the germline V gene (reference sequence). With 6 bases removed from V and 6 bases from J, the gap between germline ends came to 17 bases. This CDR3 is built from 14 residues. The CDR3 region is CASSQSPGGAEAFF. CDR3 bases read: TGTGCCAGTAGCCAGTCCCCCGGGGGAGCTGAA.

Regarding this clone: The read ends 3 residues shy of where the CDR3 ends; the end is completed using the germline J gene. The V and J genes are TRBV5-6 and TRBJ1-6, with 7 bases aligning to TRBD1. The CDR3 totals 13 residues. Germline V gene lookup returns CDR1 SGHDT and CDR2 YYEEEE. The J segment lost 6 bases and the V segment lost 4 bases, leaving 1 base of the junction unmatched. CDR3 bases read: TGTGCCAGCAGCCCAGGGGGTAATTCACCC. Its translation is CASSPGGNSP. Given in full, the CDR3 is CASSPGGNSPLHF.

Turning to this clone: The CDR3 extends 3 residues past the end of the read, so its final part is completed from the germline J gene. The chain uses TRBV5-4 and TRBJ2-7; D uncertain. V dropped 4 bases and J dropped 3 bases, with 8 bases sitting between them. The CDR3 is made up of 12 amino acids. Germline CDR1 is SGHNT and CDR2 is YYREEE (reference sequence). CDR3: CASSPNSYEQYF. CDR3 DNA, as far as it was read: TGTGCCAGCAGCCCAAATAGCTACGAG.

Points on this clone: The sequenced fragment ends 3 residues before the CDR3 boundary, so the rest is inferred from the germline J gene. The chain links TRBV14 to TRBJ2-6, with D hard to call. Deletions cut 4 bases from V and 0 bases from J, with 4 bases between. Germline assignment: CDR1 SGHDN and CDR2 FVKESK. This CDR3 is built from 14 residues. The CDR3 is CASSPSSGANVLTF. The DNA read from the CDR3 is TGTGCCAGCAGCCCTAGCTCTGGGGCCAACGTC.

About this clone itself: Read sequence stops 3 residues before the CDR3 end, and the germline J gene provides the missing end. The genes are TRBV19 and TRBJ1-4, with 7 bases fitting TRBD1. J lost 7 bases, V lost 7 bases, and 6 bases had no gene match. Germline assignment: CDR1 LNHDA and CDR2 SQIVND (reference sequence). The CDR3 contains 13 residues. This CDR3 is CASTRQGLEKLFF. CDR3 DNA (partial): TGTGCCAGTACCCGACAGGGCCTTGAAAAA.

With regard to this clone: Sequencing ends 3 residues short of the CDR3 end; the germline J gene provides the rest. The V and J genes are TRBV7-2 and TRBJ2-1; 9 nucleotides agree with TRBD1. Germline CDR1 reads SGHTA; CDR2 reads FQGNSA. V lost 3 bases to trimming and J lost 3 bases; unmatched junction nucleotides: 3. This CDR3 is built from 15 residues. The part of the CDR3 DNA that was read is TGTGCCAGCAGCTTGGACAGGGGTGACTACAATGAG. Encoded protein: CASSLDRGDYNE. The entire CDR3 protein reads CASSLDRGDYNEQFF.